The 29 T cell receptor beta chains below all came from one sample that was sequenced in a study of blood T cell repertoires in COVID-19 (dated by TCRdb to the early 2020s). The library was built by means of the immunoSEQ multiplex PCR assay. TCRdb took this table from immuneACCESS and kept in-frame rearrangements with V and J called. Such tables lack part of the clones; where checked against another copy, unresolved V genes explain under half of the gap, and the rest is unexplained. Recorded for this sample are fewer than 200,000 clones; under 85% of them occurred a single time. 6% to 8.5% of the sample is taken by the ten largest. The sequenced sample was peripheral blood. These TCRs come from a woman between 70 and 85 years old with COVID-19, enrolled during active disease.

The CDR3 DNA reads as TGTGCCAGCAGTCTCACCGGGTCCCCTACGGAGACCCAGTACTTC. It yields the protein CASSLTGSPTETQYF. V is TRBV27 and J is TRBJ2-5; unclear D gene. Between the trimmed V and J ends, which lost 5 bases and 5 bases, there was a span of 18 bases. CDR1 and CDR2 (germline): MNHEY, SMNVEV (reference sequence). This CDR3 comprises 15 residues.

The chain recombines TRBV28 with TRBJ2-7; a possible D gene is TRBD2 (6 bases). CDR3 length: 14 amino acids. Germline values: CDR1 MDHEN, CDR2 SYDVKM. The ends were cut back, 2 bases at V and 1 base at J, with 9 bases in the middle. CDR3 nucleotides: TGTGCCAGCAGTTTAGCGGGAACGTCCTACGAGCAGTACTTC. Residues: CASSLAGTSYEQYF. The entire variable domain, with the rest obtained from reference TRBV28 and TRBJ2-7, is as follows: DVKVTQSSRYLVKRTGEKVFLECVQDMDHENMFWYRQDPGLGLRLIYFSYDVKMKEKGDIPEGYSVSREKKERFSLILESASTNQTSMYLCASSLAGTSYEQYFGPGTRLTVT.

The chain has TRBV19 and TRBJ2-1; D is unclear. The ends were cut back, 1 base at V and 4 bases at J, with 5 bases in the middle. This CDR3 contains 13 residues. Per germline, CDR1 LNHDA and CDR2 SQIVND (reference sequence). CDR3 protein: CASSIALYNEQFF. CDR3 coding DNA: TGTGCCAGTAGTATAGCTCTATACAATGAGCAGTTCTTC. Complete variable domain (other parts from reference TRBV19 and TRBJ2-1): DGGITQSPKYLFRKEGQNVTLSCEQNLNHDAMYWYRQDPGQGLRLIYYSQIVNDFQKGDIAEGYSVSREKKESFPLTVTSAQKNPTAFYLCASSIALYNEQFFGPGTRLTVL.

This chain joins TRBV28 and TRBJ1-1; no clear D gene. This CDR3 contains 14 residues. CDR1 is MDHEN and CDR2 is SYDVKM in the germline V gene. The V gene lost 7 bases and the J gene lost 0 bases, with 12 bases spanning the gap. CDR3 region: CASTSSGLNTEAFF. CDR3 DNA sequence: TGTGCCAGCACCTCGAGCGGCTTGAACACTGAAGCTTTCTTT.

The chain has TRBV9 and TRBJ2-7; TRBD1 matches 9 bases. With 3 bases clipped from V and 4 bases from J, the junction kept 5 bases outside the gene matches. CDR1 is SGDLS and CDR2 is YYNGEE in the germline V gene. The CDR3 sequence is 14 residues long. CDR3 nucleotide sequence: TGTGCCAGCAGCGCGGGACAGGGTCGGTACGAGCAGTACTTC. This sequence encodes CASSAGQGRYEQYF.

The CDR3 coding sequence is TGTGCCAGCAGCCCCGGGGGGGGTAGCAATCAGCCCCAGCATTTT. It translates to CASSPGGGSNQPQHF. This sequence joins TRBV11-2 and TRBJ1-5, with a weak D call TRBD1 (5 bases). Germline CDR1 SGHAT, CDR2 FQNNGV. The CDR3 has 15 amino acids. Between the trimmed V and J ends, which lost 5 bases and 0 bases, there was a span of 11 bases.

This clone appeared a single time. The V and J genes are TRBV5-4 and TRBJ2-3, with D uncertain. Per the germline V gene, CDR1 is SGHNT and CDR2 is YYREEE (reference sequence). Deletions cut 4 bases from V and 3 bases from J, with 12 bases between. The CDR3 contains 14 residues. CDR3 in DNA: TGTGCCAGCAGCCCCCTTCCGGGTACAGATACGCAGTATTTT. Translated, it gives CASSPLPGTDTQYF.

The V gene is TRBV7-2, the J gene TRBJ1-6, with 8 nucleotides matching TRBD1. CDR3 length: 15 residues. CDR1 and CDR2 from the germline V gene are SGHTA and FQGNSA. The trim removed 2 bases at V and 4 bases at J, leaving 1 base unmatched. CDR3 loop: CASSLRTGYNSPLHF. The CDR3 coding sequence is TGTGCCAGCAGCTTAAGGACAGGGTATAATTCACCCCTCCACTTT.

V is TRBV18 and J is TRBJ2-2, with 7 nucleotides matching TRBD1. The length of the CDR3 is 14 residues. V was clipped by 8 bases and J by 0 bases; unmatched bases: 3. Germline V CDR1 and CDR2: KGHSH, LQKENI. The CDR3 protein is CASRTGANTGELFF. Here the CDR3 DNA reads TGTGCCAGCCGGACAGGCGCGAACACCGGGGAGCTGTTTTTT.

V usage is TRBV7-2 and J usage is TRBJ2-2; 7 bases align to TRBD2. Per germline, CDR1 SGHTA and CDR2 FQGNSA. Losses at the gene ends were 3 bases for V and 6 bases for J; bases not matched to a gene: 1. This CDR3 spans 13 amino acids. In nucleotides, the CDR3 is TGTGCCAGCAGCTTGAGCGGGGCCGGGGAGCTGTTTTTT. Encoded protein: CASSLSGAGELFF.

V usage is TRBV6-5 and J usage is TRBJ1-3; TRBD1 agrees at 10 bases. V dropped 6 bases and J dropped 2; count of bases not matched to a gene: 4. CDR3 length equals 15 residues. CDR1 is MNHEY and CDR2 is SVGAGI in the germline V gene. CDR3 DNA sequence: TGTGCCAGCAGGCCCGGGACAGGGGCTGGAAACACCATATATTTT. Translated: CASRPGTGAGNTIYF.

This clone came up once. The chain carries TRBV5-6 and TRBJ2-2; D remains unclear. Trimming removed 4 bases from V and 4 bases from J, with 14 bases in between. CDR1 is SGHDT, CDR2 YYEEEE, per germline. The length of the CDR3 is 15 residues. CDR3 sequence: CASSTRSLGTGELFF. The CDR3 DNA reads as TGTGCCAGCAGCACCAGGTCCCTGGGCACCGGGGAGCTGTTTTTT.

V usage is TRBV7-3 and J usage is TRBJ2-1; 10 nucleotides agree with TRBD2. V trimming: 6 bases; J trimming: 8 bases; junction bases outside the gene matches: 10. The V gene's germline CDR1 is SGHTA and CDR2 FQGTGA. The CDR3 is 15 amino acids. CDR3 protein: CASSRTGTSVHEQFF. The CDR3 bases are TGTGCCAGCAGTCGTACCGGGACTAGCGTACATGAGCAGTTCTTC.

The V gene is TRBV28, the J gene TRBJ1-2; tentatively, D is TRBD1 (6 bases). Trimming stripped 8 bases from V and 2 bases from J, with 18 bases between. Germline V CDR1 and CDR2: MDHEN, SYDVKM. The CDR3 has 15 residues. This CDR3 reads CASGDMGTTNYGYTF. In DNA, the CDR3 is TGTGCCAGCGGGGACATGGGGACTACAAACTATGGCTACACCTTC.

V and J are TRBV6-2 or TRBV6-3 and TRBJ2-7; TRBD2 aligns across 7 bases. The trim removed 5 bases at V and 1 base at J, leaving 5 bases unmatched. The germline gives CDR1 MNHEY, CDR2 SVGEGT. The length of the CDR3 is 14 residues. This CDR3 is CASSNSGTSYEQYF. The CDR3 DNA is TGTGCCAGCAGTAACAGCGGGACTTCCTACGAGCAGTACTTC.

This clone has more than one count but fewer than ten. The chain carries TRBV30 and TRBJ1-1; D is possibly TRBD1 (5 bases). Germline V gene sequence: CDR1 GTSNPN, CDR2 SVGIG (reference sequence). The CDR3 contains 15 residues. Trimming removed 0 bases at V and 12 bases at J, with 23 bases between. In nucleotides, the CDR3 is TGTGCCTGGAGTGTCCCCACCTTCGACAGAGAAGTAACTTTCTTT. Protein product: CAWSVPTFDREVTFF.

The sample holds a few counts of this clone. At one end, the junction sequence differs from germline, possibly due to a read error. The chain uses TRBV24-1 and TRBJ1-2; no clear D. Germline loops: CDR1 KGHDR, CDR2 SFDVKD. This CDR3 region has 12 residues. The CDR3 spells CATSDLEWKVTF. In nucleotides, the CDR3 is TGTGCCACCAGTGATTTAGAATGGAAGGTGACTTTC.

This chain uses TRBV9 with TRBJ1-6; TRBD1 matches 9 bases. The CDR3 is 14 amino acids. With 5 bases clipped from V and 7 bases from J, the junction kept 4 bases outside the gene matches. Per germline, CDR1 SGDLS and CDR2 YYNGEE. CDR3 in DNA: TGTGCCAGCAGGGGACAGGGCGAAAATTCACCCCTCCACTTT. Translation gives CASRGQGENSPLHF.

The chain combines TRBV18 with TRBJ2-3; D is possibly TRBD1 (6 bases). V was clipped by 1 base and J by 0 bases, with 14 bases between them. This CDR3 region has 17 residues. Germline CDR1 reads KGHSH; CDR2 reads LQKENI. The CDR3 DNA reads as TGTGCCAGCTCACCACAGGGGACACTCTTTAGCACAGATACGCAGTATTTT. Protein product: CASSPQGTLFSTDTQYF.

This chain uses TRBV7-2 with TRBJ1-1; no reliable D call. The V end lost 3 bases, the J end lost 0 bases, and 11 bases lay between the germline ends. This CDR3 comprises 15 residues. Germline CDR1 reads SGHTA; CDR2 reads FQGNSA. The CDR3: CASSLTGDMNTEAFF. The CDR3 nucleotides read TGTGCCAGCAGCTTGACGGGAGACATGAACACTGAAGCTTTCTTT.

The J gene is TRBJ2-7, the V gene TRBV5-4; TRBD2 aligns across 7 bases. Germline CDR1 SGHNT, CDR2 YYREEE (reference sequence). The trim removed 5 bases at V and 1 base at J, leaving 6 bases unmatched. The CDR3 spans 14 residues. The CDR3 DNA follows: TGTGCCAGCAGTCGTGGGGGGGGATCCTACGAGCAGTACTTC. Its protein is CASSRGGGSYEQYF.

The chain carries TRBV14 and TRBJ1-4; 7 bases line up with TRBD1. The CDR3 runs to 18 residues. The ends lost 1 base at V and 4 bases at J; junction bases unmatched: 12. In germline, CDR1 is SGHDN, CDR2 FVKESK. The CDR3 region is CASSQANRGSAFNEKLFF. DNA of the CDR3: TGTGCCAGCAGCCAAGCCAACAGGGGAAGTGCATTTAATGAAAAACTGTTTTTT.

The chain uses TRBV4-3 and TRBJ1-3; 7 bases line up with TRBD1. This CDR3 comprises 15 residues. The V segment lost 0 bases and the J segment 4 bases; nucleotides outside the gene matches: 3. Germline V gene lookup returns CDR1 LGHNA and CDR2 YSLEER. CDR3 DNA sequence: TGCGCCAGCAGCCAAGAGAGGACAGGAGGAAACACCATATATTTT. Translation gives CASSQERTGGNTIYF.

V is TRBV30 and J is TRBJ2-2, with D perhaps TRBD1 (6 bases). V was trimmed by 7 bases and J by 0 bases, leaving 18 bases between them. Germline CDR1 GTSNPN, CDR2 SVGIG (reference sequence). The CDR3 extends over 16 amino acids. The CDR3 reads CASGRQGIANTGELFF. For the CDR3, the DNA is TGTGCCTCTGGAAGGCAGGGGATCGCGAACACCGGGGAGCTGTTTTTT.

The chain links TRBV18 to TRBJ2-5; 7 bases are shared with TRBD2. CDR3 length: 14 residues. Trimming at V came to 2 bases and at J to 5 bases, leaving 5 bases not matched to a gene. CDR1 is KGHSH, CDR2 LQKENI, per germline. The CDR3 DNA follows: TGTGCCAGCTCACCAGGATGGGGAGGGGAGACCCAGTACTTC. It codes for CASSPGWGGETQYF.

The CDR3 region is CASSLMGPDTQYF. The CDR3, as DNA: TGTGCCAGCAGCTTAATGGGCCCAGATACGCAGTATTTT. The V and J genes are TRBV7-2 and TRBJ2-3, with D unclear. Germline-derived CDR1 and CDR2 are SGHTA and FQGNSA. This CDR3 comprises 13 residues. V was cut by 2 bases and J by 4 bases, with 7 bases left in between.

J is TRBJ2-2 and V is TRBV5-1; 9 bases map to TRBD2. With 4 bases clipped from V and 0 bases from J, the junction kept 4 bases outside the gene matches. Germline loops: CDR1 SGHRS, CDR2 YFSETQ. The CDR3 length is 16 residues. Written as DNA, the CDR3 is TGCGCCAGCAGCGCCAGACTAGCGGCGAACACCGGGGAGCTGTTTTTT. Encoded protein: CASSARLAANTGELFF.

The rearrangement joins TRBV20-1 to TRBJ2-7; 9 nucleotides line up with TRBD2. Looked up from germline, CDR1 is DFQATT and CDR2 is SNEGSKA (reference sequence). The CDR3 is 13 amino acids. The V segment lost 3 bases and the J segment 5 bases; nucleotides outside the gene matches: 5. In nucleotides, the CDR3 is TGCAGTGCTAGTAGCGGGAGTAGTGACGAGCAGTACTTC. Translated: CSASSGSSDEQYF.

V usage is TRBV14 and J usage is TRBJ2-1; 7 bases fit TRBD2. V lost 0 bases to trimming and J lost 4 bases; unmatched junction nucleotides: 6. The CDR3 is 16 residues long. Germline assignment: CDR1 SGHDN and CDR2 FVKESK. The CDR3 bases are TGTGCCAGCAGCCAAGAGGGGGAGGGTCCTTACAATGAGCAGTTCTTC. The encoded protein is CASSQEGEGPYNEQFF.